The 4 T cell receptor beta chains in this list originate from one sample, sequenced in a study of blood T cell repertoires in COVID-19. Method: immunoSEQ multiplex PCR; TCRdb's copy keeps in-frame clones and lacks some. The sample holds around 180,000 clones; over 75% are singletons and the top ten take roughly 3%. Specimen: peripheral blood. The receptors come from a man aged 55 to 70 with acute or convalescent COVID-19.

The chain couples TRBV28 to TRBJ1-3; D is uncertain. From germline, CDR1 is MDHEN and CDR2 SYDVKM. This CDR3 contains 14 residues. Trimming left V 7 bases short and J 3 bases short, with 13 bases between. The CDR3 DNA reads as TGTGCCAGCAACGTGGCGACATATGGAAACACCATATATTTT. Its protein is CASNVATYGNTIYF.

This clone was seen more than once but under ten times. CDR3 loop: CASAPGTSSTLRQFF. Written as DNA, the CDR3 is TGTGCCAGCGCCCCCGGGACTAGCAGCACACTGCGGCAGTTCTTC. This chain links TRBV27 with TRBJ2-1; TRBD2 aligns across 9 bases. Per germline, CDR1 MNHEY and CDR2 SMNVEV (reference sequence). CDR3 size: 15 residues. V was pared by 8 bases and J by 12 bases, with 17 bases of the junction left unmatched.

This clone turned up a few times. This sequence joins TRBV6-4 and TRBJ2-1, with D maybe TRBD2 (5 bases). Trimming left V 2 bases short and J 4 bases short, with 12 bases between. This CDR3 has 15 residues. CDR1 is MRHNA and CDR2 is SNTAGT in the germline V gene. CDR3 nucleotides: TGTGCCAGCAGTGACGCCGGGGAACTATACAATGAGCAGTTCTTC. Translating gives CASSDAGELYNEQFF.

This sequence joins TRBV28 and TRBJ1-5, with D uncertain. V gave up 5 bases and J gave up 1 base, with 15 bases separating them. Germline V CDR1 and CDR2: MDHEN, SYDVKM. This CDR3 spans 16 amino acids. The CDR3 loop reads CASSPFGGRSNQPQHF. The CDR3 DNA reads as TGTGCCAGCAGTCCCTTCGGAGGGCGAAGCAATCAGCCCCAGCATTTT.